These T cell receptor beta chains were read from a single sample in a study of T cell clones after liver transplantation. The assay was immunoSEQ multiplex PCR, and TCRdb's table has in-frame clones only and misses some. The sample yields 15,000 to 20,000 clones, more than 70% seen once. Sequencing was performed on CD8+ T cells from blood, taken less than 50 months after liver transplant. The origin of the receptors is a human patient who received a liver transplant. The graft donor may have given rise to some T cells. The CDR3 runs from the conserved cysteine through the conserved F or W. The D gene is left open where the match is weak. Clone sizes are given selectively: once, few, many, or a class where the clone is expanded.

j_call | d_call | clone_size | v_call | cdr3_length | cdr3_nt | cdr3_aa
TRBJ2-5 | . | . | TRBV7-3 | 11 | TGTGCCAGCAGCTCCCAAGAGACCCAGTACTTC | CASSSQETQYF
TRBJ1-4 | . | . | TRBV7-8 | 14 | TGTGCCAGCAGCTTATTGGTCCCGCGAGAAAAACTGTTTTTT | CASSLLVPREKLFF
TRBJ1-4 | . | . | TRBV4-1 | 14 | TGCGCCAGCAGCGAAGCCGGGCGTAATGAAAAACTGTTTTTT | CASSEAGRNEKLFF
TRBJ1-2 | TRBD1 | . | TRBV5-6 | 16 | TGTGCCAGCAGCGGGGAGTCCGACAGGGCCTCCTATGGCTACACCTTC | CASSGESDRASYGYTF
TRBJ2-7 | . | once | TRBV13 | 14 | TGTGCCAGCAGCTCCCGGGACGGTTACTACGAGCAGTACTTC | CASSSRDGYYEQYF
TRBJ2-7 | . | . | TRBV5-4 | 14 | TGTGCCAGCAGCTTTGGGGACGCAGCCAACGAGCAGTACTTC | CASSFGDAANEQYF
TRBJ2-7 | TRBD2 | . | TRBV7-9 | 13 | TGTGCCAGCAGCTTTCCGACGGGGGGCGAGCAGTACTTC | CASSFPTGGEQYF
TRBJ2-2 | . | . | TRBV28 | 14 | TGTGCCAGCAGGGCCATAACAACAATCGGGGAGCTGTTTTTT | CASRAITTIGELFF
TRBJ1-4 | . | . | TRBV10-1 | 12 | TGCGCCAGCAGTGCGGGAAGGGAAAAACTGTTTTTT | CASSAGREKLFF
TRBJ1-1 | TRBD1 | large | TRBV6-6 | 15 | TGTGCCAGCAGTTACCCACAGGGGGTGAACACTGAAGCTTTCTTT | CASSYPQGVNTEAFF
TRBJ2-1 | . | . | TRBV5-4 | 13 | TGTGCCAGCAGCCCCGGTGGATACAATGAGCAGTTCTTC | CASSPGGYNEQFF
TRBJ2-3 | . | . | TRBV5-6 | 13 | TGTGCCAGCAGCACCGACAGCACAGATACGCAGTATTTT | CASSTDSTDTQYF
TRBJ2-4 | TRBD1 | . | TRBV5-4 | 11 | TGTGCACTATCTGGGGGACAGGGACAGTACTTC | CALSGGQGQYF
TRBJ1-2 | . | . | TRBV5-6 | 12 | TGTGCCAGCACCCTCCGGGGGACTGGCTACACCTTC | CASTLRGTGYTF
TRBJ2-7 | . | . | TRBV7-3 | 14 | TGTGCCAGCAGTACAGAGCACTCATCCTACGAGCAGTACTTC | CASSTEHSSYEQYF
TRBJ1-1 | . | . | TRBV27 | 15 | TGTGCCAGCAGTTTATCAAGGCTAGGGAACACTGAAGCTTTCTTT | CASSLSRLGNTEAFF